Following are 15 T cell receptor beta chains from one sample sequenced in a study of cytomegalovirus exposure and HLA in healthy donors. Assay used: immunoSEQ multiplex PCR; TCRdb lists only in-frame clones, some missing. Of under 250,000 clones in the sample, around 90% were seen once. Sequenced: PBMCs. These receptors all stem from a woman younger than 30 in good health and CMV-seropositive.

The chain recombines TRBV28 with TRBJ1-4; D may be TRBD1 (5 bases). The CDR3 totals 15 residues. Trimming left V 2 bases short and J 7 bases short, with 14 bases between. Germline V CDR1 and CDR2: MDHEN, SYDVKM. CDR3 sequence: CASSLIAGSGEKLFF. The CDR3 DNA follows: TGTGCCAGCAGTTTAATTGCAGGGTCTGGTGAAAAACTGTTTTTT.

The chain combines TRBV13 with TRBJ1-3; weak D call: TRBD1 (5 bases). V lost 3 bases, J lost 4 bases, and 10 bases lay in between. In germline, CDR1 is PRHDT, CDR2 FYEKMQ (reference sequence). This CDR3 contains 14 residues. The CDR3 DNA reads TGTGCCAGCAGCTTGGCAGGGCCAGGAAACACCATATATTTT. This sequence encodes CASSLAGPGNTIYF.

This clone turned up a few times. The rearrangement links TRBV10-3 to TRBJ2-7; D may be TRBD1 (6 bases). This CDR3 is 15 amino acids long. The germline gives CDR1 ENHRY, CDR2 SYGVKD. Trimming took 9 bases from V and 1 from J, leaving 19 bases between them. The CDR3 sequence is CAIRPDRVFSYEQYF. DNA for the CDR3: TGTGCCATTCGCCCGGACAGAGTATTTTCCTACGAGCAGTACTTC.

V is TRBV7-9 and J is TRBJ1-1, with a weak D call TRBD1 (6 bases). The CDR3 loop spans 14 amino acids. Trimming left V 5 bases short and J 4 bases short, with 14 bases between. Germline assignment: CDR1 SEHNR and CDR2 FQNEAQ (reference sequence). The CDR3 spells CASSGEGGVTEAFF. CDR3 nucleotide sequence: TGTGCCAGCAGCGGGGAGGGGGGTGTCACTGAAGCTTTCTTT.

CDR3 amino acids: CASSADNYGYTF. The DNA of the CDR3 is TGTGCCAGCAGCGCAGATAACTATGGCTACACCTTC. The genes are TRBV7-2 and TRBJ1-2; no reliable D call. CDR1 is SGHTA, CDR2 FQGNSA, per germline. The CDR3 consists of 12 residues. Trimming pared 5 bases from V and 1 base from J, leaving 5 bases between.

The rearrangement uses TRBV5-1 and TRBJ1-4; 8 nucleotides agree with TRBD1. The V segment lost 0 bases and the J segment 0 bases; nucleotides outside the gene matches: 10. The CDR3 runs to 19 residues. Germline loops: CDR1 SGHRS, CDR2 YFSETQ. The CDR3 DNA reads as TGCGCCAGCAGCTTGGGCCAGGGGGCACCTTTTGCAACTAATGAAAAACTGTTTTTT. This encodes CASSLGQGAPFATNEKLFF. The full variable domain, with the rest looked up from reference TRBV5-1 and TRBJ1-4, is KAGVTQTPRYLIKTRGQQVTLSCSPISGHRSVSWYQQTPGQGLQFLFEYFSETQRNKGNFPGRFSGRQFSNSRSEMNVSTLELGDSALYLCASSLGQGAPFATNEKLFFGSGTQLSVL.

About this clone: The sample carries other DNA sequences with the same CDR3. The rearrangement joins TRBV28 to TRBJ1-5; D gene ambiguous. CDR1 is MDHEN, CDR2 SYDVKM, per germline. V shed 6 bases and J shed 4 bases, with 7 bases lying between them. The CDR3 loop spans 12 amino acids. CDR3 DNA: TGTGCCAGCAGGTCCGGGAATCAGCCCCAGCATTTT. Its translation is CASRSGNQPQHF. The complete variable domain, with remaining parts taken from reference TRBV28 and TRBJ1-5, reads DVKVTQSSRYLVKRTGEKVFLECVQDMDHENMFWYRQDPGLGLRLIYFSYDVKMKEKGDIPEGYSVSREKKERFSLILESASTNQTSMYLCASRSGNQPQHFGDGTRLSIL.

The CDR3 sequence is CASTGSPGGTEAFF. The CDR3 coding sequence is TGTGCCAGCACCGGGAGCCCAGGGGGCACTGAAGCTTTCTTT. The chain combines TRBV19 with TRBJ1-1; TRBD1 agrees at 7 bases. The V gene's germline CDR1 is LNHDA and CDR2 SQIVND (reference sequence). V lost 9 bases, J lost 4 bases, and 11 bases stayed unmatched. This CDR3 is built from 14 residues.

The rearrangement joins TRBV5-1 to TRBJ2-7; the D is unclear. CDR1 is SGHRS and CDR2 is YFSETQ in the germline V gene. The V end lost 2 bases, the J end lost 3 bases, and 9 bases lay between the germline ends. The CDR3 length is 13 residues. CDR3 in DNA: TGCGCCAGCAGCTTAGGCACAGACTACGAGCAGTACTTC. This sequence encodes CASSLGTDYEQYF.

The chain employs TRBV27 and TRBJ2-3; 8 bases map to TRBD1. With V trimmed by 3 bases and J by 2 bases, 10 bases remained unmatched. CDR1 is MNHEY and CDR2 is SMNVEV in the germline V gene (reference sequence). The CDR3 totals 17 residues. As DNA, the CDR3 is TGTGCCAGCAGTTTCGGGACAGGAAAAGACTTCACAGATACGCAGTATTTT. Residues: CASSFGTGKDFTDTQYF.

The chain has TRBV5-1 and TRBJ1-2, with D perhaps matching TRBD1 (5 bases). The germline gives CDR1 SGHRS, CDR2 YFSETQ. V lost 4 bases and J 6 bases, leaving 22 bases between the germline ends. The CDR3 is 16 amino acids. In DNA, the CDR3 is TGCGCCAGCAGCCTGGGCAATAGGCCCCAGGGTAATGGCTACACCTTC. It is translated as CASSLGNRPQGNGYTF.

V usage is TRBV11-2 and J usage is TRBJ2-7; 9 bases fit TRBD2. J was trimmed by 6 bases and V by 3 bases; bases with no gene match: 6. CDR3 length equals 14 residues. Germline CDR1 SGHAT, CDR2 FQNNGV. This CDR3 is CASSFASGIPEQYF. The CDR3 DNA reads as TGTGCCAGCAGCTTTGCTAGCGGGATTCCCGAGCAGTACTTC.

The chain recombines TRBV28 with TRBJ2-7; 7 bases fit TRBD1. Germline loops: CDR1 MDHEN, CDR2 SYDVKM. V trimming: 2 bases; J trimming: 7 bases; junction bases outside the gene matches: 14. The CDR3 runs to 16 residues. CDR3 loop: CASSLGVTGSKREQYF. CDR3 sequence (DNA): TGTGCCAGCAGTTTAGGGGTGACAGGGAGCAAACGGGAGCAGTACTTC. Full variable domain (missing parts from reference TRBV28 and TRBJ2-7): DVKVTQSSRYLVKRTGEKVFLECVQDMDHENMFWYRQDPGLGLRLIYFSYDVKMKEKGDIPEGYSVSREKKERFSLILESASTNQTSMYLCASSLGVTGSKREQYFGPGTRLTVT.

This rearrangement joins TRBV28 to TRBJ2-5; D is perhaps TRBD2 (6 bases). V lost 7 bases, J lost 3 bases, and 9 bases lay in between. This CDR3 is built from 12 residues. CDR1 is MDHEN and CDR2 is SYDVKM in the germline V gene. The CDR3 spells CASKVAEETQYF. The DNA for the CDR3 is TGTGCCAGCAAAGTAGCGGAAGAGACCCAGTACTTC.

V gene TRBV7-2 combines with J gene TRBJ2-7, with D possibly matching TRBD1 (7 bases). The germline V gene encodes CDR1 SGHTA and CDR2 FQGNSA. CDR3 length equals 15 residues. V was shortened by 1 base and J by 2 bases, with 12 bases between the two germline ends. The CDR3 DNA is TGTGCCAGCAGCTTAGAAGCAGGGGGGACCTACGAGCAGTACTTC. Its translation: CASSLEAGGTYEQYF.